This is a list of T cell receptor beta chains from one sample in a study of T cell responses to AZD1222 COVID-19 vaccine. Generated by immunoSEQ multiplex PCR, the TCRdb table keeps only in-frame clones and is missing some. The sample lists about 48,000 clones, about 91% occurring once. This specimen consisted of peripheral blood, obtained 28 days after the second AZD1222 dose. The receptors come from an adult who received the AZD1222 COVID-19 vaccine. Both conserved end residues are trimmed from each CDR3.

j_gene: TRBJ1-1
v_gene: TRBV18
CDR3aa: ASSPGENTEAF

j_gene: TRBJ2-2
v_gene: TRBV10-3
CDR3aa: AISVRENTGELF

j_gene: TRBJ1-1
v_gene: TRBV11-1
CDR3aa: ASSLEGSAAF

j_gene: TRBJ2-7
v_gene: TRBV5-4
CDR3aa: ASSLAGPLSEQY

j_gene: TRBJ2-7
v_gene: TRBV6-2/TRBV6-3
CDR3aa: ASSSWSGGAPEQY

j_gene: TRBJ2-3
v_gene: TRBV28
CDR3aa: ASSFLGDYTDTQY

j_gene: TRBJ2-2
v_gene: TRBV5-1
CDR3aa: ASSLGGENTGELF

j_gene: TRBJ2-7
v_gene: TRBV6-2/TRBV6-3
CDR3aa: ASSNFGTSSYEQY

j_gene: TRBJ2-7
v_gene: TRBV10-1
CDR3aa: ASSEVGGEQY

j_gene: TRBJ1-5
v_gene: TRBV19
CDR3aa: ASSSGQGALYSQPQH

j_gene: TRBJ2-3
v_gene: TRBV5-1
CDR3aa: ASSLILAATDTQY

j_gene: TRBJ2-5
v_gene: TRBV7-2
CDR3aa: ASSSLGTGEETQY

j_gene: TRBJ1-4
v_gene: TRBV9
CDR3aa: ASSASGTNEKLF

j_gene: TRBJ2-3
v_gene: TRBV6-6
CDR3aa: ASSYSGRYTDTQY

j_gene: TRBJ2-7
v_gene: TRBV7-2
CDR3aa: ASSLSGDLLDEQY

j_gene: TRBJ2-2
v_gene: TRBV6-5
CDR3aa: ASGYVRGGGELF

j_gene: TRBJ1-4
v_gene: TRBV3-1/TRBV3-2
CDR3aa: ASSQGGTQEKLF

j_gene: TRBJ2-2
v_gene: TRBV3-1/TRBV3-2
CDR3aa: ASQLLKGKDTGELF

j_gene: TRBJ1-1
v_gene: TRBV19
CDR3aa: ASSSILREKAGAF

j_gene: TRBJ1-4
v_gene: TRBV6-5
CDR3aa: ASSYWLGGHYEKLF

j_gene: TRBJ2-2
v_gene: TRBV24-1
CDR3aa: ATSDLRGTGELF

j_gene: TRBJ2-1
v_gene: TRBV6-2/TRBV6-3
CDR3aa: ASSYDSLNEQF

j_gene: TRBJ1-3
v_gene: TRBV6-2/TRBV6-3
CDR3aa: ASSRTRNTIY

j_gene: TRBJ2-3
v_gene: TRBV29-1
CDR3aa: SVDFQLDTQY

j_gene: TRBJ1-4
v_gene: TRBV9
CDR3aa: ASSPSDSSKLF

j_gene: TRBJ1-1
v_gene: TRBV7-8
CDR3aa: ASSPAGNTEAF

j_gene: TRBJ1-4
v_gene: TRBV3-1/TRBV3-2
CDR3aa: ASSQVVAGNEKLF

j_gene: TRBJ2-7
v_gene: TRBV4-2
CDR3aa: ASSQDPAGGLGGEQY

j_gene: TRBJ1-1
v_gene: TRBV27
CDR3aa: ASSLMGKTEAF

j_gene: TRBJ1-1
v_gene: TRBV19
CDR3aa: ASSLGGNTEAF

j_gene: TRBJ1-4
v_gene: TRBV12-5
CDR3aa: ASGLGRDRNEKLF

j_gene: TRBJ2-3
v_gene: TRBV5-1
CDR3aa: ASSFSSGAGTDTQY

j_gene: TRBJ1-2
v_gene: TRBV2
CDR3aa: ASSVQTLGYGYT

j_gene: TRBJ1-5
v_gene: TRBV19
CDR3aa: ASGHEAQPQH

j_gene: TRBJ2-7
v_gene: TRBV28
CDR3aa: ASSLTRQVFDYEQY

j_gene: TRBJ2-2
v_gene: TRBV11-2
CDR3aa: ASSSSGLVSTGELF

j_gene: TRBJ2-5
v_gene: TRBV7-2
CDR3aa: ASTPPGLPQETQY

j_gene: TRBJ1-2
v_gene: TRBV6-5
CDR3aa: ASRLNHQGGGGYT

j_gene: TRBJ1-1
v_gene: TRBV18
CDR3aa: ASSPSGTLNTEAF

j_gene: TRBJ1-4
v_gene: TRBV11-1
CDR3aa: ASSSRREKLF

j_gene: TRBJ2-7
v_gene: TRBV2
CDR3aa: ASRKGQLSYEQY

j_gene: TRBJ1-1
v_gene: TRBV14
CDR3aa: ASSKGRANHRLNTEAF

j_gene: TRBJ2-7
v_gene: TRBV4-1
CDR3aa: ASSQALLAGGPLSREQY

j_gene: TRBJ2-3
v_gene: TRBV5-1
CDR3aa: ASSLQAGSTDTQY

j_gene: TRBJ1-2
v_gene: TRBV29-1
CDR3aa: SVVPGRYGYT

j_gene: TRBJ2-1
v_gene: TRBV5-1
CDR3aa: ASSLGSGEQF

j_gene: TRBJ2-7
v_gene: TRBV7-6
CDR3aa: ASSYRSGTNYEQY

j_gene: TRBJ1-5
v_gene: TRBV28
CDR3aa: ASSQVPSQPQH